Shown below are 3 T cell receptor beta chains from a single sample sequenced in a study of T cell responses to AZD1222 COVID-19 vaccine. Data came from immunoSEQ multiplex PCR; TCRdb stores just in-frame clones and leaves some out. This sample carries about 110,000 clones, 70% to 90% of them seen once, and the ten largest clones take roughly 2.5%. Sequenced material: peripheral blood, taken 28 days after the second AZD1222 dose. Every receptor here comes from an adult who received the AZD1222 COVID-19 vaccine.

The chain recombines TRBV18 with TRBJ1-2; 9 bases align to TRBD1. The trim removed 4 bases at V and 6 bases at J, leaving 6 bases unmatched. The CDR3 spans 14 residues. Germline-derived CDR1 and CDR2 are KGHSH and LQKENI. Here the CDR3 DNA reads TGTGCCAGCTCACTGGGACAGGGTAAAGATGGCTACACCTTC. Encoded protein: CASSLGQGKDGYTF.

The chain uses TRBV7-9 and TRBJ2-1, with 10 positions matching TRBD2. Germline V gives CDR1 SEHNR, CDR2 FQNEAQ (reference sequence). The CDR3 sequence is 15 residues long. V shed 4 bases and J 6 bases; nucleotides not matched to a gene: 6. The CDR3 nucleotides are TGTGCCAGCAGCTCCCAGCGGGAGGGGAGCAATGAGCAGTTCTTC. Translating it yields CASSSQREGSNEQFF.

A single count supports this clone. CDR3 region: CASSQDGSTEAFF. CDR3 DNA: TGTGCCAGCAGCCAAGATGGGAGCACTGAAGCTTTCTTT. V and J are TRBV14 and TRBJ1-1; D not resolved. CDR3 size: 13 residues. Trimming took off 0 bases at V and 4 bases at J, with 6 bases between the two ends. CDR1 is SGHDN and CDR2 is FVKESK in the germline V gene. Full variable domain (rest looked up from reference TRBV14 and TRBJ1-1): EAGVTQFPSHSVIEKGQTVTLRCDPISGHDNLYWYRRVMGKEIKFLLHFVKESKQDESGMPNNRFLAERTGGTYSTLKVQPAELEDSGVYFCASSQDGSTEAFFGQGTRLTVV.